This T cell receptor (beta chain) is from a study of CD8+CD57+ T cells in acquired aplastic anemia. Study context: Mean read depth for CD4+ cells from healthy donors was around 11 million.

The V gene's germline CDR1 is DFQATT and CDR2 SNEGSKA (reference sequence). The CDR3 is 17 amino acids. Trimming took 1 base from V and 4 from J, leaving 17 bases between them. As for this clonotype: This could be a read error, since a much larger clone is one nucleotide away. Since the CDR3 does not end with the conserved phenylalanine or tryptophan, this likely comes from a read error.

Using genomic DNA as the template, TCR beta VDJ and CDR3 profiling was carried out. TCRdb re-derived calls from the reads in MiXCR, one entry per CDR3 protein. The repertoire has under 200,000 distinct CDR3 sequences, around 45% of them found once; the top ten carry approximately 1%. Sequenced sample: sorted CD4+, CD8+, or CD8+CD57+ T cells (not recorded which) from PBMCs. The rearrangement joins TRBV20-1 to TRBJ2-6, with D unclear. The receptor was derived from a human donor in good health. The CDR3 protein is CSARGQPGSSGANVLTL. CDR3 DNA sequence: TGCAGTGCTAGAGGCCAACCCGGTTCCTCCGGGGCCAACGTCCTGACTCTC.